The 30 T cell receptor beta chains reported below all come from one sample, sequenced in a study of CD8 T cells in Susac syndrome. Random-hexamer reverse transcription was applied to roughly 0.5 to 1 ug RNA. TCRdb passed the immunoSEQ multiplex PCR reads through MiXCR, listing each CDR3 protein once. The table shows 150,000 to 200,000 distinct CDR3 sequences, with 80% to 95% occurring only once. Sequencing was done on a sample of CD4+ T cells from PBMCs. These receptors were obtained from a human donor with multiple sclerosis.

The J gene is TRBJ2-2, the V gene TRBV7-3; perhaps TRBD1 as D (6 bases). Looked up from germline, CDR1 is SGHTA and CDR2 is FQGTGA. V lost 0 bases to trimming and J lost 4 bases, with 21 bases between them. This CDR3 spans 19 amino acids. CDR3 DNA: TGTGCCAGCAGCTTAACGGGTCAGGGGCAAAAGACGGTCACCGGGGAGCTGTTTTTT. Protein product: CASSLTGQGQKTVTGELFF. The full variable domain, completed using reference TRBV7-3 and TRBJ2-2, is GAGVSQTPSNKVTEKGKYVELRCDPISGHTALYWYRQSLGQGPEFLIYFQGTGAADDSGLPNDRFFAVRPEGSVSTLKIQRTERGDSAVYLCASSLTGQGQKTVTGELFFGEGSRLTVL.

The V gene is TRBV9, the J gene TRBJ2-5; tentatively, D is TRBD1 or TRBD2 (6 bases each). Germline CDR1 and CDR2: SGDLS and YYNGEE. Trimming cost V 4 bases and J 7 bases, with 14 bases left between them. The CDR3 is made up of 13 amino acids. CDR3 residues: CASSSGEGGTQYF. CDR3 coding DNA: TGTGCCAGCAGCTCGGGGGAAGGGGGGACCCAGTACTTC.

This clonotype has just one count. This chain uses TRBV7-9 with TRBJ2-1; maybe TRBD2 (7 bases). Germline V CDR1 and CDR2: SEHNR, FQNEAQ (reference sequence). This CDR3 has 16 residues. Trimming removed 1 base at V and 10 bases at J, with 20 bases between. In nucleotides, the CDR3 is TGTGCCAGCAGCTTAGACGTGGGGGGGCCAACCTGGGAGCAGTTCTTC. Translated: CASSLDVGGPTWEQFF.

V gene TRBV18 combines with J gene TRBJ2-2; D perhaps matches TRBD1 (5 bases). The germline V gene encodes CDR1 KGHSH and CDR2 LQKENI. The length of the CDR3 is 15 residues. The V gene lost 4 bases and the J gene lost 5 bases, with 14 bases spanning the gap. CDR3 loop: CASSLTTDLTGELFF. CDR3 nucleotides: TGTGCCAGCTCACTGACGACAGATTTGACCGGGGAGCTGTTTTTT.

The rearrangement joins TRBV7-2 to TRBJ2-2, with D tentatively TRBD1 (5 bases). Germline V lookup: CDR1 SGHTA, CDR2 FQGNSA. Trimming left V 5 bases short and J 4 bases short, with 14 bases between. This CDR3 is 15 amino acids long. The CDR3 DNA follows: TGTGCCAGCAGCAATCAGGGAATGGGCACCGGGGAGCTGTTTTTT. Protein sequence: CASSNQGMGTGELFF.

The CDR3 nucleotides are TGCAGCGGGACGAAGGGCACGAACACTGAAGCTTTCTTT. Its translation: CSGTKGTNTEAFF. V usage is TRBV29-1 and J usage is TRBJ1-1; the D is unclear. Trimming took 7 bases from V and 1 from J, leaving 13 bases between them. The CDR3 covers 13 residues. Germline CDR1 is SQVTM and CDR2 is ANQGSEA.

V gene TRBV18 combines with J gene TRBJ2-3; D is possibly TRBD2 (5 bases). There are 12 residues in the CDR3. V lost 3 bases to trimming and J lost 6 bases, with 7 bases between them. The germline CDR1 and CDR2 sequences are KGHSH and LQKENI. The CDR3 DNA follows: TGTGCCAGCTCACCTGAGCGGGATACGCAGTATTTT. Residues: CASSPERDTQYF.

The rearrangement links TRBV20-1 to TRBJ2-2; D ambiguous. Germline-derived CDR1 and CDR2 are DFQATT and SNEGSKA (reference sequence). The CDR3 has 16 residues. Deletions cut 6 bases from V and 0 bases from J, with 17 bases between. CDR3 protein: CSAAKTGATNTGELFF. CDR3 DNA sequence: TGCAGTGCCGCTAAGACGGGCGCTACGAACACCGGGGAGCTGTTTTTT.

The chain couples TRBV29-1 to TRBJ1-5; D ambiguous. The CDR3 spans 14 residues. Germline CDR1 SQVTM, CDR2 ANQGSEA. Deletions cut 4 bases from V and 3 bases from J, with 13 bases between. The CDR3 DNA follows: TGCAGCGTTGCTTCGACGGACTACAATCAGCCCCAGCATTTT. Residues: CSVASTDYNQPQHF.

The chain joins TRBV5-1 to TRBJ1-2; 9 positions agree with TRBD1. CDR3 size: 15 residues. Per the germline V gene, CDR1 is SGHRS and CDR2 is YFSETQ. V trimming: 1 base; J trimming: 7 bases; junction bases outside the gene matches: 8. The chain's CDR3 is CASSLSGQGTSGYTF. The CDR3 DNA follows: TGCGCCAGCAGCTTGTCGGGACAGGGTACTTCTGGCTACACCTTC.

The chain combines TRBV23-1 with TRBJ2-3; 8 bases fit TRBD1. TRBV23-1 has ORF status, its function being uncertain. J was trimmed by 0 bases and V by 0 bases; bases with no gene match: 5. The CDR3 covers 17 residues. As DNA, the CDR3 is TGCGCCAGCAGTCAATCGGTGCAGGGGGCAAGCACAGATACGCAGTATTTT. Translating it yields CASSQSVQGASTDTQYF.

The chain links TRBV5-1 to TRBJ2-2; weak D call: TRBD1 (5 bases). The CDR3 contains 14 residues. Germline lookup yields CDR1 SGHRS and CDR2 YFSETQ. The germline V and J ends were trimmed by 0 bases and 6 bases, with 9 bases remaining between them. The CDR3: CASSLGTPAGELFF. The CDR3 bases are TGCGCCAGCAGCTTGGGGACACCGGCCGGGGAGCTGTTTTTT. Full variable domain (outside the CDR3, taken from reference TRBV5-1 and TRBJ2-2): KAGVTQTPRYLIKTRGQQVTLSCSPISGHRSVSWYQQTPGQGLQFLFEYFSETQRNKGNFPGRFSGRQFSNSRSEMNVSTLELGDSALYLCASSLGTPAGELFFGEGSRLTVL.

This chain uses TRBV12-3 or TRBV12-4 with TRBJ2-7; 11 bases are a match to TRBD2. The CDR3 has 14 amino acids. With 6 bases clipped from V and 5 bases from J, the junction kept 6 bases outside the gene matches. The CDR3 protein is CASRLSGRAHEQYF. DNA of the CDR3: TGTGCCAGCAGACTTAGCGGGAGGGCCCACGAGCAGTACTTC.

The gene calls are TRBV9 and TRBJ1-6; D not resolved. The CDR3 contains 16 residues. Germline values: CDR1 SGDLS, CDR2 YYNGEE. Between the trimmed V and J ends, which lost 3 bases and 0 bases, there was a span of 10 bases. The DNA for the CDR3 is TGTGCCAGCAGCGAGACGATTAGCTCCTATAATTCACCCCTCCACTTT. It specifies CASSETISSYNSPLHF.

This clonotype was seen once. The CDR3 DNA reads as TGTGCCAGCAGTGATCCGGGGACGGGAACCTACGAGCAGTACTTC. Its protein is CASSDPGTGTYEQYF. This chain connects TRBV25-1 to TRBJ2-7; tentatively, D is TRBD1 or TRBD2 (5 bases each). Trimming took off 3 bases at V and 2 bases at J, with 14 bases between the two ends. The germline gives CDR1 MGHDK, CDR2 SYGVNS. The CDR3 is 15 amino acids.

In nucleotides, the CDR3 is TGTGCCTGGAGAGCCCGGGACAGGGGGCAGGTTATGCCCACCTTC. Encoded protein: CAWRARDRGQVMPTF. The V call is TRBV30, the J call TRBJ1-2; 12 bases map to TRBD1. Germline-derived CDR1 and CDR2 are GTSNPN and SVGIG (reference sequence). CDR3 length equals 15 residues. V was clipped by 3 bases and J by 13 bases; unmatched bases: 15.

V usage is TRBV20-1 and J usage is TRBJ2-3; 12 bases line up with TRBD2. The germline CDR1 and CDR2 sequences are DFQATT and SNEGSKA (reference sequence). The V segment lost 6 bases and the J segment 2 bases; nucleotides outside the gene matches: 6. This CDR3 is 15 amino acids long. CDR3 region: CSAGTSGFITDTQYF. In DNA form, the CDR3 reads TGCAGTGCCGGGACTAGCGGGTTTATCACAGATACGCAGTATTTT.

This CDR3 reads CASSLDGTSYNEQFF. The CDR3 coding sequence is TGTGCCAGCAGCTTAGATGGGACCTCCTACAATGAGCAGTTCTTC. V is TRBV11-3 and J is TRBJ2-1; D assignment may be TRBD1 or TRBD2 (5 bases each). From germline, CDR1 is SGHNT and CDR2 YENEEA. Trimming took off 0 bases at V and 0 bases at J, with 6 bases between the two ends. CDR3 length: 15 residues.

The rearrangement joins TRBV12-3 or TRBV12-4 to TRBJ1-5, with a tentative D call TRBD1 (6 bases). The CDR3 is 16 amino acids. V lost 6 bases and J 1 base, leaving 16 bases between the germline ends. The chain's CDR3 is CASRDTLGQSNQPQHF. The CDR3 region has the DNA TGTGCCAGCAGGGATACCCTCGGACAGAGCAATCAGCCCCAGCATTTT.

The chain employs TRBV6-2 or TRBV6-3 and TRBJ1-4; a possible D gene is TRBD1 (5 bases). The V end lost 5 bases, the J end lost 3 bases, and 13 bases lay between the germline ends. Germline-derived CDR1 and CDR2 are MNHEY and SVGEGT. CDR3 length: 15 residues. The CDR3 DNA is TGTGCCAGCAGTGATACGACAGCTCCTAATGAAAAACTGTTTTTT. Translated: CASSDTTAPNEKLFF.

The chain carries TRBV18 and TRBJ2-6; the D is unclear. This CDR3 has 15 residues. CDR1 is KGHSH and CDR2 is LQKENI in the germline V gene. The ends were cut back, 1 base at V and 1 base at J, with 5 bases in the middle. CDR3: CASSPLYSGANVLTF. DNA of the CDR3: TGTGCCAGCTCACCACTCTATTCTGGGGCCAACGTCCTGACTTTC.

This sequence joins TRBV28 and TRBJ2-7; D call uncertain. With 5 bases removed from V and 3 bases from J, the gap between germline ends came to 14 bases. The CDR3 spans 14 residues. The germline V gene has CDR1 MDHEN and CDR2 SYDVKM. The CDR3 here is CASSTPGQNYEQYF. In nucleotides, the CDR3 is TGTGCCAGCAGTACCCCGGGCCAGAACTACGAGCAGTACTTC.

This sequence joins TRBV7-9 and TRBJ1-1; TRBD1 matches at 8 bases. V lost 2 bases, J lost 1 base, and 3 bases stayed unmatched. The CDR3 runs 15 residues. Per germline, CDR1 SEHNR and CDR2 FQNEAQ (reference sequence). The chain's CDR3 is CASSLQQGGNTEAFF. CDR3 coding DNA: TGTGCCAGCAGCTTACAACAGGGGGGGAACACTGAAGCTTTCTTT.

The genes are TRBV11-2 and TRBJ2-7; 7 positions match TRBD2. Germline V gene data show CDR1 as SGHAT and CDR2 as FQNNGV. Unmatched junction bases numbered 5, after V lost 6 bases and J lost 0 bases. The CDR3 spans 14 residues. CDR3 residues: CASRKSGNSYEQYF. For the CDR3, the DNA is TGTGCCAGCAGAAAAAGCGGGAACTCCTACGAGCAGTACTTC.

The chain is built from TRBV11-2 and TRBJ2-1, with 13 bases aligning to TRBD2. Unmatched junction bases numbered 12, after V lost 4 bases and J lost 0 bases. The CDR3 is 20 amino acids. In germline, CDR1 is SGHAT, CDR2 FQNNGV. Here the CDR3 DNA reads TGTGCCAGCAGCTGGACGTCCGGGACTAGCGGGGCAGGCTCCTACAATGAGCAGTTCTTC. Residues: CASSWTSGTSGAGSYNEQFF.

The chain is built from TRBV19 and TRBJ2-1; 8 bases fit TRBD2. V dropped 4 bases and J dropped 5; count of bases not matched to a gene: 7. Germline loops: CDR1 LNHDA, CDR2 SQIVND (reference sequence). There are 15 residues in the CDR3. CDR3 nucleotide sequence: TGTGCCAGTAGTAGTGCGGGGGGCCCTCACAATGAGCAGTTCTTC. Translating it yields CASSSAGGPHNEQFF.

The chain carries TRBV28 and TRBJ2-7, with D possibly being TRBD1 or TRBD2 (5 bases each). Germline values: CDR1 MDHEN, CDR2 SYDVKM. V was shortened by 5 bases and J by 0 bases, with 14 bases between the two germline ends. The CDR3 consists of 15 residues. CDR3 coding DNA: TGTGCCAGCAGTACGTACGGGACGGCCTCCTACGAGCAGTACTTC. Translation gives CASSTYGTASYEQYF.

The count of this clonotype is one. The chain uses TRBV20-1 and TRBJ1-2; 9 bases agree with TRBD1. In germline, CDR1 is DFQATT, CDR2 SNEGSKA (reference sequence). With V trimmed by 5 bases and J by 2 bases, 12 bases remained unmatched. CDR3 length: 16 residues. For the CDR3, the DNA is TGCAGTGCTGGCGGGACAGGGCCTGGACGGAACTATGGCTACACCTTC. Amino acids: CSAGGTGPGRNYGYTF.

In this sample, this clonotype turned up a few times. The CDR3 sequence: CASSIDSSYEQYF. The CDR3 DNA reads as TGTGCCAGTAGTATAGACAGCTCCTACGAGCAGTACTTC. The chain uses TRBV19 and TRBJ2-7; D is unclear. CDR1 and CDR2 from the germline V gene are LNHDA and SQIVND (reference sequence). The CDR3 has 13 amino acids. V dropped 0 bases and J dropped 0 bases, with 3 bases sitting between them. The full variable domain, rest sourced from reference TRBV19 and TRBJ2-7, is DGGITQSPKYLFRKEGQNVTLSCEQNLNHDAMYWYRQDPGQGLRLIYYSQIVNDFQKGDIAEGYSVSREKKESFPLTVTSAQKNPTAFYLCASSIDSSYEQYFGPGTRLTVT.

This chain joins TRBV14 and TRBJ1-6; D ambiguous. The CDR3 covers 14 residues. V was clipped by 4 bases and J by 7 bases, with 11 bases between them. CDR1 is SGHDN and CDR2 is FVKESK in the germline V gene. CDR3 nucleotides: TGTGCCAGCAGCCCGGGCCTGAAGAATTCACCCCTCCACTTT. Translation gives CASSPGLKNSPLHF. Combining the CDR3 with reference TRBV14 and TRBJ1-6 gives the whole variable domain EAGVTQFPSHSVIEKGQTVTLRCDPISGHDNLYWYRRVMGKEIKFLLHFVKESKQDESGMPNNRFLAERTGGTYSTLKVQPAELEDSGVYFCASSPGLKNSPLHFGNGTRLTVT.